Sequencing of this T cell receptor beta chain was carried out in a study of beta chain features in type 1 diabetes (dated by TCRdb to 2016 to 2019). About the full investigation: Mean age, gender distribution, total cell number and subset yield did not differ between patients and healthy donors. A total of 100 million to 110 million sorted cells were examined across all samples, and a strong correlation was observed between cell number per subset and RNA yield. In the study, recently diagnosed type 1 diabetes patients and matched healthy donors were compared on the TCRB repertoires of their sorted circulating CD4+ T cell subsets. Naive and central memory subsets were obtained from all 30 or so donors, but regulatory and stem cell-like memory subsets were isolated from only 8 patients and roughly eight healthy donors. Findings and caveats that apply to the study as a whole: Naive, central memory and regulatory TCRB repertoires appeared to be more similar among patients than among healthy donors. Because cDNA was sequenced instead of genomic DNA, highly expressing activated cells could be over-represented, though the groups showed no difference in activation or CD3 levels. PCR may preferentially amplify shorter templates, but because patient and control samples were amplified and corrected together, any resulting skew would affect both groups equally. Only small numbers of individuals were included in the HLA sub-analyses, which left unresolved whether HLA type had any influence on TCRB rearrangement. Fewer insertions and more nucleotide deletions at VDJ recombination sites were observed in patients with type 1 diabetes, implying thymic rearrangement abnormalities. A moderate but significant shortening of TCRB CDR3 length was observed in type 1 diabetes patients in all four CD4+ subsets.

This clone appeared a few times. No cognate antigen has been identified for it. There are no base qualities to consult, and no much larger clone falls within one base. All of the isolated RNA was reverse transcribed with the High Capacity cDNA Reverse Transcription Kit, so expressed TCRB transcripts were sequenced. Deep immunoSEQ sequencing was applied to naive, central memory and regulatory T cell samples, giving an average of about 3.6 million total reads per sample. After sorted cells were lysed in RLT buffer, RNA was extracted with DNase-treated RNeasy Micro or Mini kits, with the choice depending on cell number. Each cell subset was processed on its own to prevent cross-contamination, while patient and healthy donor samples were processed together. Using the immunoSEQ multiplex PCR, TCRB sequences were amplified from cDNA into 87-bp fragments spanning the CDR3 region. Amplicons were sequenced on the Illumina HiSeq platform. The authors processed their data as follows. PCR bias was corrected computationally using synthetic template baselines, and reads within Hamming distance 2 were collapsed, with unmergeable singletons discarded. Reads were aligned to IMGT to assign V, D and J genes, CDR3 length, and insertions or deletions at six rearrangement sites. Within each subset, clonotype counts were normalized to sorted cell number, after which true diversity and Gini coefficients were computed with the tcR R package. The overlap coefficient, calculated on TCRB nucleotide sequences, was used to measure repertoire sharing. What TCRdb holds here is the immuneACCESS table cut down to in-frame rearrangements. Part of the clones is not present; checked against another copy, under half of the missing clones reflect an unresolved V gene, and the others are unexplained. V, J and clone size derive from that table, while D and trimming were established from the DNA sequence. The sample table records some 140,000 clones; roughly 10% of these occur just once. The ten largest account for around 0.79% of the sample.

Measured from the cysteine to the phenylalanine, the CDR3 is 16 residues long. Of the read, only the CDR3 DNA is kept; its 48 bases are in frame from base 1. A distance of 19 bases separates the germline ends of V and J, which lose 2 bases and 5 bases respectively. The germline V gene (reference sequence) specifies SGHKS as CDR1 and YYEKEE as CDR2. A single peripheral blood draw of 90 to 150 mL on average was collected from each donor into heparinised tubes. Using a panel that included CD45RO, CCR7, CD25, CD127, CD95 and CD27, naive, central memory, regulatory and stem cell-like memory CD4+ T cells were sorted on a BD FACSAria II. Every sorted population had a purity above 95%. Right away, PBMCs were isolated by Lymphoprep density gradient centrifugation and were stained directly, with no culture step. To minimize batch effects, samples were stained and sorted in pairs, one healthy donor with one patient per experiment.

The sample was central memory CD4+ T cells from blood. The chain links TRBV5-5 with TRBJ2-5; 5 matching bases give a weak D call of TRBD2. This TCR was sampled from a man aged 30 to 45 with type 1 diabetes. At the DNA level, the sequence is TGTGCCAGCAGCTTTGGCGGGCTTCCCAGTTCGGAGACCCAGTACTTC. Protein translation: CASSFGGLPSSETQYF.